The 6 T cell receptor beta chains reported below all come from one sample, sequenced in a study of cytomegalovirus exposure and HLA in healthy donors. PCR amplification relied on 60 Vbeta primers (plus 13 Jbeta primers). The assay was immunoSEQ multiplex PCR, and TCRdb's table has in-frame clones only and misses some. The repertoire includes about 140,000 clones, around 80% of them detected once, and 13% to 15% sits in the top ten. Sequenced material: PBMCs. The receptors were gathered from a woman in her thirties or forties in good health and CMV-seronegative.

The chain links TRBV18 to TRBJ1-5, with D perhaps TRBD1 (6 bases). Germline V gene sequence: CDR1 KGHSH, CDR2 LQKENI. The CDR3 is made up of 15 amino acids. Trimming cost V 5 bases and J 0 bases, with 11 bases left between them. The CDR3 spells CASSSTGNSNQPQHF. The CDR3 nucleotides are TGTGCCAGCTCATCGACAGGCAATAGCAATCAGCCCCAGCATTTT.

The chain uses TRBV7-3 and TRBJ1-1; D remains ambiguous. The germline V gene has CDR1 SGHTA and CDR2 FQGTGA. The ends were cut back, 5 bases at V and 0 bases at J, with 10 bases in the middle. CDR3 length: 14 amino acids. DNA of the CDR3: TGTGCCAGCAGCCTATCCCGATTGAACACTGAAGCTTTCTTT. It specifies CASSLSRLNTEAFF.

The table lists this clone with a few counts. The V and J genes are TRBV5-1 and TRBJ2-2; 9 nucleotides match TRBD2. From germline, CDR1 is SGHRS and CDR2 YFSETQ. J gave up 3 bases and V 0 bases, and 0 bases lay outside the gene matches. CDR3 length equals 15 residues. The CDR3 nucleotides are TGCGCCAGCAGCTTGGTAGCGGGGGACACCGGGGAGCTGTTTTTT. Residues: CASSLVAGDTGELFF. Based on the CDR3 plus reference TRBV5-1 and TRBJ2-2, the full variable domain is KAGVTQTPRYLIKTRGQQVTLSCSPISGHRSVSWYQQTPGQGLQFLFEYFSETQRNKGNFPGRFSGRQFSNSRSEMNVSTLELGDSALYLCASSLVAGDTGELFFGEGSRLTVL.

V and J are TRBV29-1 and TRBJ2-4, with a tentative D call TRBD2 (5 bases). Germline CDR1 is SQVTM and CDR2 is ANQGSEA. The ends were cut back, 1 base at V and 8 bases at J, with 12 bases in the middle. The CDR3 has 13 amino acids. CDR3 loop: CSVEVGGRDIQYF. The CDR3 coding sequence is TGCAGCGTTGAAGTTGGTGGGAGAGACATTCAGTACTTC.

The J gene is TRBJ1-6, the V gene TRBV6-1, with D unclear. V lost 6 bases, J lost 9 bases, and 12 bases lay in between. This CDR3 region has 13 residues. Germline lookup yields CDR1 MNHNS and CDR2 SASEGT. The CDR3 DNA reads as TGTGCCAGCAGCCTTTGGGCGGGTTCACCCCTCCACTTT. Translated: CASSLWAGSPLHF.

The genes are TRBV2 and TRBJ2-3; 11 bases map to TRBD1. V was clipped by 6 bases and J by 6 bases; unmatched bases: 5. The CDR3 extends over 14 amino acids. The germline CDR1 and CDR2 sequences are SNHLY and FYNNEI. The CDR3, as DNA: TGTGCCAGCAGGGACAGGGGGCTGTCGGATACGCAGTATTTT. This encodes CASRDRGLSDTQYF. Full variable domain (rest looked up from reference TRBV2 and TRBJ2-3): EPEVTQTPSHQVTQMGQEVILRCVPISNHLYFYWYRQILGQKVEFLVSFYNNEISEKSEIFDDQFSVERPDGSNFTLKIRSTKLEDSAMYFCASRDRGLSDTQYFGPGTRLTVL.